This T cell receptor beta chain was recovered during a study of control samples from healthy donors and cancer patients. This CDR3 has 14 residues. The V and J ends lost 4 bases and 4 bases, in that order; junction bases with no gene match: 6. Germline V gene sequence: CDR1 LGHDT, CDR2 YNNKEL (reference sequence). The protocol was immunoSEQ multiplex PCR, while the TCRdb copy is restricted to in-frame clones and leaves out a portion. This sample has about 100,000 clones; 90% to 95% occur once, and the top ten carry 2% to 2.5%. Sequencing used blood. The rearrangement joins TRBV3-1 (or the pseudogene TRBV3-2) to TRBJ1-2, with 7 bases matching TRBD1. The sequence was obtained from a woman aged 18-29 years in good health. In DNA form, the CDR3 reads TGTGCCAGCAGCCTCCGGGACAGAGCCTATGGCTACACCTTC. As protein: CASSLRDRAYGYTF.